The present TCR beta chain was sequenced within a study of T cell responses to AZD1222 COVID-19 vaccine. Generated by immunoSEQ multiplex PCR, the TCRdb table keeps only in-frame clones and is missing some. This sample has around 140,000 clones, with 75% to 95% found just once. This material consisted of peripheral blood, taken 28 days after the second AZD1222 dose. The source is an adult who received the AZD1222 COVID-19 vaccine.

CDR3: CASSPERGSANQPQHF. Written as DNA, the CDR3 is TGCGCCAGCAGCCCAGAGAGGGGATCAGCCAATCAGCCCCAGCATTTT. The chain recombines TRBV4-1 with TRBJ1-5; TRBD1 might be the D (5 bases). This CDR3 has 16 amino acids. V lost 4 bases and J lost 3, with 16 bases in between. The germline V gene encodes CDR1 MGHRA and CDR2 YSYEKL.